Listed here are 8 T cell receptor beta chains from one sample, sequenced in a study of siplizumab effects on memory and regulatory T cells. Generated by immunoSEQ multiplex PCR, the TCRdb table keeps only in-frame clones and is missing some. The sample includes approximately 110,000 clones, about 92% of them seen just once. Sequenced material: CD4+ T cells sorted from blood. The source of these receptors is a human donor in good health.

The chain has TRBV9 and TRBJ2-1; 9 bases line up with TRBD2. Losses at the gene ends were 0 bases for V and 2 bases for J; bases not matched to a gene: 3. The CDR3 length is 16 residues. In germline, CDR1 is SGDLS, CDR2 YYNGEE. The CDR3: CASSVGSSGAYNEQFF. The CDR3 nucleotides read TGTGCCAGCAGCGTAGGATCTAGCGGGGCCTACAATGAGCAGTTCTTC. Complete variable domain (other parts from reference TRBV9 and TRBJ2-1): DSGVTQTPKHLITATGQRVTLRCSPRSGDLSVYWYQQSLDQGLQFLIQYYNGEERAKGNILERFSAQQFPDLHSELNLSSLELGDSALYFCASSVGSSGAYNEQFFGPGTRLTVL.

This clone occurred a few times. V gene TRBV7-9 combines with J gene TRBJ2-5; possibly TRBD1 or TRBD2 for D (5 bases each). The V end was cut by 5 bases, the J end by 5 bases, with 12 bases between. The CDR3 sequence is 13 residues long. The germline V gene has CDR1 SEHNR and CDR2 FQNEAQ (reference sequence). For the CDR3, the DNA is TGTGCCAGCAGCCTCGGGACCATGGAGACCCAGTACTTC. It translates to CASSLGTMETQYF. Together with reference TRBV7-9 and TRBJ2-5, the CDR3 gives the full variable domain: DTGVSQNPRHKITKRGQNVTFRCDPISEHNRLYWYRQTLGQGPEFLTYFQNEAQLEKSRLLSDRFSAERPKGSFSTLEIQRTEQGDSAMYLCASSLGTMETQYFGPGTRLLVL.

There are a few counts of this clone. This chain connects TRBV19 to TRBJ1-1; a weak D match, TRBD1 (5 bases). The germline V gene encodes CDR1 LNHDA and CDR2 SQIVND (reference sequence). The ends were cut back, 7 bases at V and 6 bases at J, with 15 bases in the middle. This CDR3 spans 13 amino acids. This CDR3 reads CASKGIGEAEAFF. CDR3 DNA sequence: TGTGCCAGTAAGGGGATTGGCGAGGCTGAAGCTTTCTTT.

The CDR3 is CAISGTGDNQPQHF. DNA of the CDR3: TGTGCCATCAGTGGGACAGGGGACAATCAGCCCCAGCATTTT. The chain uses TRBV10-3 and TRBJ1-5, with TRBD1 identical over 9 bases. The CDR3 has 14 residues. Germline V gene data show CDR1 as ENHRY and CDR2 as SYGVKD. V shed 4 bases and J 3 bases; nucleotides not matched to a gene: 1.

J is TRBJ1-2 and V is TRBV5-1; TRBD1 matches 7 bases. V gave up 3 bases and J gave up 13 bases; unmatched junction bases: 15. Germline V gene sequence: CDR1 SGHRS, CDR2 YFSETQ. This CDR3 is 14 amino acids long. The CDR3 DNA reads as TGCGCCAGCAGCTCCGACCCGACAGGGTTCGGCGTCACCTTC. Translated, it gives CASSSDPTGFGVTF.

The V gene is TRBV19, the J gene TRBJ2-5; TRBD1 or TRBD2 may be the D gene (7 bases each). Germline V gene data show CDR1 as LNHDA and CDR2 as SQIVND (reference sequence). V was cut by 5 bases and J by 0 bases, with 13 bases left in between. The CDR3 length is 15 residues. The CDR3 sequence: CASSGGGQYQETQYF. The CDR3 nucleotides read TGTGCCAGTAGTGGGGGGGGACAGTACCAAGAGACCCAGTACTTC.

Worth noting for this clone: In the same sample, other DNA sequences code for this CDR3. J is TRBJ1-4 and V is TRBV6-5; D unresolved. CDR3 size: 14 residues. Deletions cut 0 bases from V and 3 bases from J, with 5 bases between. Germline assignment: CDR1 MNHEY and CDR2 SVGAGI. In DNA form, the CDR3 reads TGTGCCAGCAGTTACTCGAGGTCTAATGAAAAACTGTTTTTT. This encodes CASSYSRSNEKLFF.

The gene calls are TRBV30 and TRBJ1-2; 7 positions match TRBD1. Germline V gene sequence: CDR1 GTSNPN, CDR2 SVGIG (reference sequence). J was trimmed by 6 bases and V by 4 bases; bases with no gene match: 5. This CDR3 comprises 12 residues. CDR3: CAWIQGVDGYTF. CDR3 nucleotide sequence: TGTGCCTGGATCCAGGGGGTAGATGGCTACACCTTC. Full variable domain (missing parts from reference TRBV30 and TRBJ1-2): SQTIHQWPATLVQPVGSPLSLECTVEGTSNPNLYWYRQAAGRGLQLLFYSVGIGQISSEVPQNLSASRPQDRQFILSSKKLLLSDSGFYLCAWIQGVDGYTFGSGTRLTVV.